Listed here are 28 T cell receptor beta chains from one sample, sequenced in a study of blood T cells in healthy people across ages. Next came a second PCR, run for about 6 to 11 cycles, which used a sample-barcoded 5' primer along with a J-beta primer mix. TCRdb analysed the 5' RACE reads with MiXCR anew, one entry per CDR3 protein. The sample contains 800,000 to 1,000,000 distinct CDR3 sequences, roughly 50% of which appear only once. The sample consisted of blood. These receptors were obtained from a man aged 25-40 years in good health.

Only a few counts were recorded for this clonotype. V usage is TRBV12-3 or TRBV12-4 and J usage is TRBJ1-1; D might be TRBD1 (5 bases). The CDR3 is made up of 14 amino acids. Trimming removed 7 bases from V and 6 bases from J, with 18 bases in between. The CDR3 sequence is CASTSPGRQAEAFF. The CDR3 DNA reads TGTGCCAGCACCTCCCCAGGGCGTCAGGCTGAAGCTTTCTTT.

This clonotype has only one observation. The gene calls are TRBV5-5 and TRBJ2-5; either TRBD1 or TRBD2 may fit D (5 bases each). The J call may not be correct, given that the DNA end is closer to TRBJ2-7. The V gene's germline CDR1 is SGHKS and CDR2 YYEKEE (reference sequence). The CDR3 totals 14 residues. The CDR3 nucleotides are TGTGCCAGCAGCATTGCAGGGACCCCCTACGAGCAGTACTTC. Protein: CASSIAGTPYEQYF.

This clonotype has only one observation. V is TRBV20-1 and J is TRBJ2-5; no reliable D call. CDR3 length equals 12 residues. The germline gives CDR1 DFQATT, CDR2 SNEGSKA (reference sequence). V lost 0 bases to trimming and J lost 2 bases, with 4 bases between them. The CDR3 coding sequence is TGCAGTGCTAGAGAAGTACAAGAGACCCAGTACTTC. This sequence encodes CSAREVQETQYF.

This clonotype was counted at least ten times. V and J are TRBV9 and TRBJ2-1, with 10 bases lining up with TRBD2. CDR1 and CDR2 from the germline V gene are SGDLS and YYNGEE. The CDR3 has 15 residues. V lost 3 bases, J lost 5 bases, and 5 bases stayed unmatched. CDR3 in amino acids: CASSASGLAHNEQFF. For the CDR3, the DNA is TGTGCCAGCAGCGCCTCGGGACTAGCGCACAATGAGCAGTTCTTC.

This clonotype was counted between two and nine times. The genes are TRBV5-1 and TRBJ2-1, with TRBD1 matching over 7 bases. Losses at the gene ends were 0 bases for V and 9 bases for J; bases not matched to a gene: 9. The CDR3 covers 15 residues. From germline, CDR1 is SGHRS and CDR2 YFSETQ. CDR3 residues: CASSLGGQIYGEQFF. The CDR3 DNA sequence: TGCGCCAGCAGCTTGGGGGGACAGATTTACGGTGAGCAGTTCTTC.

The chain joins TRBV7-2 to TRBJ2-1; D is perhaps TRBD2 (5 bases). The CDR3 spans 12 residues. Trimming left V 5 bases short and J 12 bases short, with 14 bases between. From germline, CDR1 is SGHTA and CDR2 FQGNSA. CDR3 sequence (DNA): TGTGCCAGCAGCCCCTCGGGGAGCGTGCAGTTCTTC. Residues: CASSPSGSVQFF.

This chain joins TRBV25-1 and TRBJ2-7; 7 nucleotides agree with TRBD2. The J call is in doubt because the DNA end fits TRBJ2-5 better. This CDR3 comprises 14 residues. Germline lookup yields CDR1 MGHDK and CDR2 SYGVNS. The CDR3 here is CASSESGGPETQYF. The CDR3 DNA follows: TGTGCCAGCAGTGAATCGGGAGGACCAGAGACCCAGTACTTC.

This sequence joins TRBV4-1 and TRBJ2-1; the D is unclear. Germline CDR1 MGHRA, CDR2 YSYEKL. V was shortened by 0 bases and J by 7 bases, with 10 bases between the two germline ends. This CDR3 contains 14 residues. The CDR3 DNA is TGCGCCAGCAGCCAAGATCGAACTCTGAATGAGCAGTTCTTC. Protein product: CASSQDRTLNEQFF.

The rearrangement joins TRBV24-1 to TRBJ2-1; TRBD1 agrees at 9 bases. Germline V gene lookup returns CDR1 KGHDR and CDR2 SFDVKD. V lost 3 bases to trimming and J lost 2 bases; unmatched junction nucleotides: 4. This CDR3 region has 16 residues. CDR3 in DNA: TGTGCCACCAGTGATCCCGGACAGGGGACCTACAATGAGCAGTTCTTC. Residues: CATSDPGQGTYNEQFF.

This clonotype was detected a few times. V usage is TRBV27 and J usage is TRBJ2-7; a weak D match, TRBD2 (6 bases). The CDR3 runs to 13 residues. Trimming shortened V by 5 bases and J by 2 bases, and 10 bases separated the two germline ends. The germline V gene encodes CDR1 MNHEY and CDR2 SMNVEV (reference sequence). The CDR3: CASSDGGAYEQYF. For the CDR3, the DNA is TGTGCCAGCAGTGATGGAGGGGCCTACGAGCAGTACTTC.

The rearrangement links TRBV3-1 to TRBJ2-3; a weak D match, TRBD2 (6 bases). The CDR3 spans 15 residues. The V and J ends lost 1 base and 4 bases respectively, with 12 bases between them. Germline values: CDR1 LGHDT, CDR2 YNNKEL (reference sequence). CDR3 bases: TGTGCCAGCAGCCAAGGGACTATGAGTTCAGATACGCAGTATTTT. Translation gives CASSQGTMSSDTQYF.

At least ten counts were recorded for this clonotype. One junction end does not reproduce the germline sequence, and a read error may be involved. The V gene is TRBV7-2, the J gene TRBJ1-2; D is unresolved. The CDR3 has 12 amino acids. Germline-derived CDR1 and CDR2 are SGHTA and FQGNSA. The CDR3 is CASSLDNYGYTF. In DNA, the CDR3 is TGCGCCAGCAGCTTGGACAACTATGGCTACACCTTC.

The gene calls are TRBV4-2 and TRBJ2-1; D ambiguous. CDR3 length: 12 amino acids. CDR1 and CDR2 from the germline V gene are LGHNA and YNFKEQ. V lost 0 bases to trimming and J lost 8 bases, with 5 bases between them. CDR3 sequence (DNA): TGTGCCAGCAGCCAAGATAGCCATGAGCAGTTCTTC. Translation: CASSQDSHEQFF.

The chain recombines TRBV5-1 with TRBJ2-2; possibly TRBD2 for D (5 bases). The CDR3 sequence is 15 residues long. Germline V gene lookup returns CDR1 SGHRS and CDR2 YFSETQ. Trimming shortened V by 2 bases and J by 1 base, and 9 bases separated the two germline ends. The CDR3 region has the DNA TGCGCCAGCAGCTTCGGCGCGGGGAACACCGGGGAGCTGTTTTTT. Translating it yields CASSFGAGNTGELFF.

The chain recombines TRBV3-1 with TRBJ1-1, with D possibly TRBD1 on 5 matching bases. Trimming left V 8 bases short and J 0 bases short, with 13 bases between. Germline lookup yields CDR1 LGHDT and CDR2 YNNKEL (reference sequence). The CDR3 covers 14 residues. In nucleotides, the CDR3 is TGTGCCAGCTCCCAGCAGGGCCTGAACACTGAAGCTTTCTTT. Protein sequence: CASSQQGLNTEAFF. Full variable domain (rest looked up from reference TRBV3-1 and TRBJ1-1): DTAVSQTPKYLVTQMGNDKSIKCEQNLGHDTMYWYKQDSKKFLKIMFSYNNKELIINETVPNRFSPKSPDKAHLNLHINSLELGDSAVYFCASSQQGLNTEAFFGQGTRLTVV.

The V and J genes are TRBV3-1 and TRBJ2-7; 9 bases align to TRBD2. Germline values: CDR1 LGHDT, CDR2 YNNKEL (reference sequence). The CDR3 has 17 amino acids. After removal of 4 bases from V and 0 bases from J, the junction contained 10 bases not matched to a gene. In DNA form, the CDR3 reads TGTGCCAGCAGCCGGTCGCTAGCGGGGTTAAGCTCCTACGAGCAGTACTTC. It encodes CASSRSLAGLSSYEQYF.

The CDR3 nucleotides read TGTGCCAGCAGCCAACGCGGGACTAGTCCAGATACGCAGTATTTT. The encoded protein is CASSQRGTSPDTQYF. The J gene is TRBJ2-3, the V gene TRBV14, with 8 bases that match TRBD2. The J segment lost 4 bases and the V segment lost 2 bases, leaving 5 bases of the junction unmatched. This CDR3 comprises 15 residues. Germline assignment: CDR1 SGHDN and CDR2 FVKESK.

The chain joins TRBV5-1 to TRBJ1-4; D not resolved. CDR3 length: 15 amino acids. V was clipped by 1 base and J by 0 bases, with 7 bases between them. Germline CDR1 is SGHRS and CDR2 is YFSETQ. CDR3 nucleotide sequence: TGCGCCAGCAGCTTGCAGGAAGCAACTAATGAAAAACTGTTTTTT. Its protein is CASSLQEATNEKLFF.

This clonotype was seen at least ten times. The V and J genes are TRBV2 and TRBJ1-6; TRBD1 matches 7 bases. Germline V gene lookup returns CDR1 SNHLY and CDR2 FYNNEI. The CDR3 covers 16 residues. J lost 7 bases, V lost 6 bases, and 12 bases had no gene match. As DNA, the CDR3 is TGTGCCAGCAGGATTCAGGGGGGGATTCGGAATTCACCCCTCCACTTT. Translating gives CASRIQGGIRNSPLHF.

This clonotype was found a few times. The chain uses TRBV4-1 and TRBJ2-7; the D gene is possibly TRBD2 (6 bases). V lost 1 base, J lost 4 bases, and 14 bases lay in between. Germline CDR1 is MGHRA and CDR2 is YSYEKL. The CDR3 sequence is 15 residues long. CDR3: CASSQVTGLSYEQYF. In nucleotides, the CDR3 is TGCGCCAGCAGCCAAGTCACGGGACTGTCTTACGAGCAGTACTTC.

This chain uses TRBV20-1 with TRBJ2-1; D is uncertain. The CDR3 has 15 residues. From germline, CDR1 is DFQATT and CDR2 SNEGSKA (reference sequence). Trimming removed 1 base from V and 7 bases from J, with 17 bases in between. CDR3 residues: CSARGGLGLVNEQFF. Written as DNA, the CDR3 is TGCAGTGCTAGAGGGGGTTTGGGTTTGGTGAATGAGCAGTTCTTC.

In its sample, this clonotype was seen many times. CDR3 DNA sequence: TGTGCCAGCGGAGTGCGCCGGGGAATCTCTGGGGCCAACGTCCTGACTTTC. Amino acid sequence: CASGVRRGISGANVLTF. The gene calls are TRBV2 and TRBJ2-6; TRBD2 might be the D (5 bases). The CDR3 runs to 17 residues. Germline V gives CDR1 SNHLY, CDR2 FYNNEI. Between the trimmed V and J ends, which lost 8 bases and 0 bases, there was a span of 17 bases.

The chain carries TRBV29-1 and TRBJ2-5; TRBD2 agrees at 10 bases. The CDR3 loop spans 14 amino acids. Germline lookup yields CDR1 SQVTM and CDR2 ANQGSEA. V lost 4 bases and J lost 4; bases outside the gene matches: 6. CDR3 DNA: TGCAGCGTTGGGAGCGGGGGGGCTGGAGAGACCCAGTACTTC. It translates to CSVGSGGAGETQYF.

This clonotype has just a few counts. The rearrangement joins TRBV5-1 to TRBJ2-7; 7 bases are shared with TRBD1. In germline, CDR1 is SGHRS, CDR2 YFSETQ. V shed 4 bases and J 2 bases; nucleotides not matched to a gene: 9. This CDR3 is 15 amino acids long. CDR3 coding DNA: TGCGCCAGCAGCGATACAGGGGTATCTCCCTACGAGCAGTACTTC. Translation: CASSDTGVSPYEQYF.

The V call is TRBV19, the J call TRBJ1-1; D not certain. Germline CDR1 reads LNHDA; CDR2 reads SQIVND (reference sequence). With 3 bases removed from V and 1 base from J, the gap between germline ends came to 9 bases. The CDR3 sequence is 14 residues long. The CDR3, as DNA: TGTGCCAGTAGTATTCGTAAGGAGAACACTGAAGCTTTCTTT. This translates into CASSIRKENTEAFF.

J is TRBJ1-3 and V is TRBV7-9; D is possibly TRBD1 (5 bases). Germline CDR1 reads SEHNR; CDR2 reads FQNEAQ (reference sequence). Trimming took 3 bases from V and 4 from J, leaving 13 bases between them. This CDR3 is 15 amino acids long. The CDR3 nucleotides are TGTGCCAGCAGCTTCATCGGGGGTTTAGGAAACACCATATATTTT. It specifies CASSFIGGLGNTIYF.

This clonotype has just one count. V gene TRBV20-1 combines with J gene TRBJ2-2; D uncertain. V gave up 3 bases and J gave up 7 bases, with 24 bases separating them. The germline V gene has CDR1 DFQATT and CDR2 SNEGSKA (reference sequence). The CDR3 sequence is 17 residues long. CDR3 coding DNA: TGCAGTGCTAGGGGCCACACTGTTGACCCCTTAGGCGGGGAGCTGTTTTTT. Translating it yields CSARGHTVDPLGGELFF.

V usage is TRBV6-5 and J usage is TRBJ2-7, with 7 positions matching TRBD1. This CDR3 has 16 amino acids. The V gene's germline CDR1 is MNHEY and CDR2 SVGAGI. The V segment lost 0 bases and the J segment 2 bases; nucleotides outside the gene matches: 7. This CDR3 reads CASSYSRTGSTYEQYF. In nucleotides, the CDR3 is TGTGCCAGCAGTTACTCGAGGACAGGCTCTACCTACGAGCAGTACTTC.